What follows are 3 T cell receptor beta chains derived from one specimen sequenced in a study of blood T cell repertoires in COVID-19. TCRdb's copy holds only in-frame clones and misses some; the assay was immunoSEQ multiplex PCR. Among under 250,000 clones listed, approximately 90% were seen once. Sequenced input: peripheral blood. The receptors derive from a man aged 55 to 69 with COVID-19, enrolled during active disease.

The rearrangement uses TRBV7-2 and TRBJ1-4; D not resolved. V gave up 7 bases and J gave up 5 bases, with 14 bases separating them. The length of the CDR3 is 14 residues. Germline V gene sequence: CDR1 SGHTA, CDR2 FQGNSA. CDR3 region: CASNPGTENEKLFF. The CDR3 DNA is TGTGCCAGCAACCCCGGAACAGAAAATGAAAAACTGTTTTTT.

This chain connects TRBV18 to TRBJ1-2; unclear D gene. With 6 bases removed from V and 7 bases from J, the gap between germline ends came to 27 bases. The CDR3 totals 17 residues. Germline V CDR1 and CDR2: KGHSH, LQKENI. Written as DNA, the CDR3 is TGTGCCAGCTCCCCCAAGGAGGGTGTCCCGTCTTCGGGTGGCTACACCTTC. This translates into CASSPKEGVPSSGGYTF.

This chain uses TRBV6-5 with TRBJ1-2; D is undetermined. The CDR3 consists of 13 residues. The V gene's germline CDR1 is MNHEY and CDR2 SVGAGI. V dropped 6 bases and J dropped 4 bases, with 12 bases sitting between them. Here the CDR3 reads CASSSLRGYGYTF. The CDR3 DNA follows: TGTGCCAGCAGCAGCTTGCGGGGCTATGGCTACACCTTC.